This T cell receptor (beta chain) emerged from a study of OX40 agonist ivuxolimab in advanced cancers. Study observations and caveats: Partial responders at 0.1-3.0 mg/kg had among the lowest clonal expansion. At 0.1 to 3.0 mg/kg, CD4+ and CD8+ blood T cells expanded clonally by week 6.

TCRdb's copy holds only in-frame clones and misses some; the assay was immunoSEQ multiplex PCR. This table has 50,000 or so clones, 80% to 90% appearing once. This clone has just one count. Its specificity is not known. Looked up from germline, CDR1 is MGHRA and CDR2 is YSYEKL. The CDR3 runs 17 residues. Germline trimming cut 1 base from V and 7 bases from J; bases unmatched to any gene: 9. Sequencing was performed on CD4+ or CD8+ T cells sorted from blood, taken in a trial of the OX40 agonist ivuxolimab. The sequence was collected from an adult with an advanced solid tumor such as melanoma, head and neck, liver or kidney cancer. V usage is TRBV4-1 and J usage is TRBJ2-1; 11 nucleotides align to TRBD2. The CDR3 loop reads CASSQALLAGGGNEQFF. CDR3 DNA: TGCGCCAGCAGCCAAGCCCTGCTAGCGGGAGGTGGTAATGAGCAGTTCTTC.